A single sample is the source of the 7 T cell receptor beta chains below, sequenced in a study of cytomegalovirus exposure and HLA in healthy donors. The PCR made use of 60 Vbeta and 13 Jbeta primers. Using immunoSEQ multiplex PCR, the repertoire was profiled, and TCRdb retains in-frame clones only, with some absent. The table includes about 88,000 clones, just under 90% detected once. Sequencing was performed on PBMCs. The receptors were gathered from a man aged 18-30 years in good health and CMV-seronegative.

The J gene is TRBJ2-1, the V gene TRBV19, with a tentative D call TRBD2 (5 bases). CDR3 length equals 15 residues. Trimming took off 3 bases at V and 5 bases at J, with 14 bases between the two ends. The V gene's germline CDR1 is LNHDA and CDR2 SQIVND (reference sequence). The CDR3 coding sequence is TGTGCCAGTAGTATCAGGCTAGCCCTCGACAATGAGCAGTTCTTC. Its translation is CASSIRLALDNEQFF.

The J gene is TRBJ1-5, the V gene TRBV2; tentative D call: TRBD1 (5 bases). Trimming pared 6 bases from V and 5 bases from J, leaving 20 bases between. Per germline, CDR1 SNHLY and CDR2 FYNNEI. The CDR3 sequence is 16 residues long. CDR3 sequence (DNA): TGTGCCAGCAGCGGCCCCGGGGGGGGGAAATATCAGCCCCAGCATTTT. As protein: CASSGPGGGKYQPQHF.

The rearrangement links TRBV4-3 to TRBJ2-1, with 13 bases fitting TRBD2. The V and J ends lost 0 bases and 10 bases, in that order; junction bases with no gene match: 6. Germline-derived CDR1 and CDR2 are LGHNA and YSLEER. The CDR3 is 16 amino acids. This chain's CDR3 is CASSQDNGLAGVEQFF. The CDR3 coding sequence is TGCGCCAGCAGCCAAGATAACGGACTAGCGGGAGTAGAGCAGTTCTTC.

The chain uses TRBV5-1 and TRBJ2-3, with D hard to call. The germline gives CDR1 SGHRS, CDR2 YFSETQ. V lost 1 base and J 4 bases, leaving 4 bases between the germline ends. This CDR3 region has 12 residues. The CDR3 region has the DNA TGCGCCAGCAGCTTGTCCGCAGATACGCAGTATTTT. It encodes CASSLSADTQYF.

The chain carries TRBV7-9 and TRBJ2-1; a possible D gene is TRBD2 (6 bases). CDR3 length: 14 residues. Germline V CDR1 and CDR2: SEHNR, FQNEAQ (reference sequence). V lost 5 bases and J 6 bases, leaving 14 bases between the germline ends. The CDR3 sequence: CASSPRRERNEQFF. The CDR3 coding sequence is TGTGCCAGCAGCCCGCGCCGGGAGCGCAATGAGCAGTTCTTC. The whole variable domain, remainder taken from reference TRBV7-9 and TRBJ2-1, is DTGVSQNPRHKITKRGQNVTFRCDPISEHNRLYWYRQTLGQGPEFLTYFQNEAQLEKSRLLSDRFSAERPKGSFSTLEIQRTEQGDSAMYLCASSPRRERNEQFFGPGTRLTVL.

This clone has only one observation. The chain links TRBV27 to TRBJ2-2, with 7 bases fitting TRBD2. Germline CDR1 reads MNHEY; CDR2 reads SMNVEV (reference sequence). The J segment lost 5 bases and the V segment lost 6 bases, leaving 12 bases of the junction unmatched. The CDR3 loop spans 16 amino acids. CDR3 sequence: CASRTNRGSGTGELFF. In DNA, the CDR3 is TGTGCCAGCAGAACAAATCGCGGGAGTGGGACCGGGGAGCTGTTTTTT.

This clone was observed once. The chain carries TRBV7-2 and TRBJ2-7, with 11 bases fitting TRBD2. Per the germline V gene, CDR1 is SGHTA and CDR2 is FQGNSA. With V trimmed by 3 bases and J by 2 bases, 6 bases remained unmatched. The CDR3 is 16 amino acids. Here the CDR3 DNA reads TGTGCCAGCAGCTTGGCCGGGACTAGCGGTACCTACGAGCAGTACTTC. Amino acid sequence: CASSLAGTSGTYEQYF.